Listed below are T cell receptor beta chains from one sample, sequenced in a study of T-cell memory formation after mild COVID-19. TCRdb reanalysed the 5' RACE reads using MiXCR and keeps one entry per CDR3 protein. Counted here are roughly 400,000 distinct CDR3 sequences, approximately 15% occurring once; the ten biggest clones make up roughly 21%. The sequencing input was PBMCs or a T cell subset sorted from them (not recorded which). These receptors originate from a man between 18 and 29 years old who had mild COVID-19 (a few samples of this study predate the infection). Cell type and time point are not known. CDR3s include the opening cysteine and the closing phenylalanine or tryptophan. D genes are given only for firm matches. A row's size may be missing; if present it is once, few, many or a size class.

len,v_gene,j_gene,abundance,d_gene,CDR3nt,CDR3aa
13,TRBV29-1,TRBJ1-2,.,TRBD1,TGCAGCGCTTCGACAGGGGACCGCTATGGCTACACCTTC,CSASTGDRYGYTF
17,TRBV27,TRBJ1-1,.,TRBD1,TGTGCCAGCAGTTTATCGTCAGGGGGGGGTAGGGGGACTGAAGCTTTCTTT,CASSLSSGGGRGTEAFF
16,TRBV7-9,TRBJ2-3,many,.,TGTGCCAGCAGGGCGAAAAGGCAGGGGAATGCAGATACGCAGTATTTT,CASRAKRQGNADTQYF
15,TRBV6-6,TRBJ1-1,.,.,TGTGCCAGCAGTGAGCCGGGACTCTCGGACACTGAAGCTTTCTTT,CASSEPGLSDTEAFF
16,TRBV20-1,TRBJ2-1,few,TRBD2,TGCAGTGCTAGAGATATAGCAGGGACTAGCGAGAATGAGCAGTTCTTC,CSARDIAGTSENEQFF
13,TRBV12-3/TRBV12-4,TRBJ1-1,.,.,TGTGCCAGCAGAGTTGGGGTGGGGACTGAAGCTTTCTTT,CASRVGVGTEAFF
14,TRBV6-5,TRBJ2-7,.,.,TGTGCCAGCAGTTACTCGGCGGGGACCTACGAGCAGTACTTC,CASSYSAGTYEQYF
15,TRBV19,TRBJ1-1,.,TRBD1,TGTGCCAGTACGGCATGGGGGACAGGGGGCACTGAAGCTTTCTTT,CASTAWGTGGTEAFF
16,TRBV12-3/TRBV12-4,TRBJ1-1,.,.,TGTGCCAGCAGTTTAAATCGGGGCCCGAGGAACACTGAAGCTTTCTTT,CASSLNRGPRNTEAFF
13,TRBV12-3/TRBV12-4,TRBJ1-2,few,TRBD1,TGTGCCAGCAGGCGGGGACAGCCCTATGGCTACACCTTC,CASRRGQPYGYTF
13,TRBV5-4,TRBJ2-4,many,.,TGTGCCAGCAGCCTCGGGACGGAAAACATTCAGTACTTC,CASSLGTENIQYF
12,TRBV20-1,TRBJ2-1,.,.,TGCAGTGCGCCGACTAGTAACAATGAGCAGTTCTTC,CSAPTSNNEQFF
14,TRBV3-1,TRBJ1-5,.,TRBD1,TGTGCCAGCAGCAAACAGGGGTCCAATCAGCCCCAGCATTTT,CASSKQGSNQPQHF
14,TRBV4-3,TRBJ2-2,.,.,TGCGCCAGCAGCCCAAGGCAGAACACCGGGGAGCTGTTTTTT,CASSPRQNTGELFF
15,TRBV20-1,TRBJ2-7,.,TRBD2,TGCAGTGCTCCGCCCTCGGGACTAGCTAGGTACGAGCAGTACTTC,CSAPPSGLARYEQYF
11,TRBV28,TRBJ2-1,.,.,TGTGCCAGCAGGAGGGCCTATGAGCAGTTCTTC,CASRRAYEQFF
16,TRBV7-6,TRBJ2-3,few,TRBD2,TGTGCCAGCAGCTTAGCCGCGGGGGGGCCGGCAGATACGCAGTATTTT,CASSLAAGGPADTQYF
16,TRBV11-3,TRBJ2-3,.,TRBD2,TGTGCCAGCAGCCGGCTAGCGGGGGGCCGCACAGATACGCAGTATTTT,CASSRLAGGRTDTQYF
15,TRBV3-1,TRBJ1-2,.,TRBD1,TGTGCCAGCAGCCAAGGGACTGGGACAGGGAACGGCTACACCTTC,CASSQGTGTGNGYTF
14,TRBV4-1,TRBJ2-7,.,.,TGCGCCAGCAGCCTACTAGCCCCGACCGGCGAGCAGTACTTC,CASSLLAPTGEQYF
16,TRBV20-1,TRBJ1-2,.,.,TGCAGTGCTAGAGACCCCGGCCGGGTACTTCTTCAAGGCTACACCTTC,CSARDPGRVLLQGYTF
16,TRBV12-3/TRBV12-4,TRBJ2-1,.,TRBD1,TGTGCCAGCAGGTACAGGGGACCCAGCTCCTACAATGAGCAGTTCTTC,CASRYRGPSSYNEQFF
14,TRBV9,TRBJ2-2,few,.,TGTGCCAGCACCGTGGGCGGGCTTCCCGGGGAGCTGTTTTTT,CASTVGGLPGELFF
14,TRBV12-3/TRBV12-4,TRBJ1-2,few,.,TGTGCCAGCAGCGGCACAGGGATTTGGGATGGCTACACCTTC,CASSGTGIWDGYTF
16,TRBV3-1,TRBJ1-2,.,.,TGTGCCAGCAGCCAAGCCCTCGGCGCAGATAACTATGGCTACACCTTC,CASSQALGADNYGYTF
20,TRBV9,TRBJ2-1,.,TRBD2,TGTGCCAGCAGCCCCTCCCCCGGGACTAGCGGGGGGAGCTCCTACAATGAGCAGTTCTTC,CASSPSPGTSGGSSYNEQFF
17,TRBV9,TRBJ1-2,.,TRBD1,TGTGCCAGCAGCGCGGATTTGACAGGGCTTGGAGTAGATGGCTACACCTTC,CASSADLTGLGVDGYTF
11,TRBV29-1,TRBJ1-1,few,TRBD1,TGCAGCGTCGTAGGGACAGTTGAAGCTTTCTTT,CSVVGTVEAFF
13,TRBV29-1,TRBJ1-3,.,.,TGCAGCGTTTCGAAGGGTTCTGGAAACACCATATATTTT,CSVSKGSGNTIYF
15,TRBV4-3,TRBJ2-5,.,.,TGCGCCAGCAGCCAAGAGAAGGGCTGGGGAGAGACCCAGTACTTC,CASSQEKGWGETQYF
16,TRBV3-1,TRBJ2-5,once,TRBD2,TGTGCCAGCAGCCACCTAGCGGGGGACCTACAAGAGACCCAGTACTTC,CASSHLAGDLQETQYF
17,TRBV9,TRBJ2-2,few,TRBD2,TGTGCCAGCAGCGTAATGTCACTAGCGGGGAACACCGGGGAGCTGTTTTTT,CASSVMSLAGNTGELFF
18,TRBV9,TRBJ2-2,few,TRBD1,TGTGCCAGCAGCCCCAGAACGGGACAGGGATCGGGCACCGGGGAGCTGTTTTTT,CASSPRTGQGSGTGELFF
15,TRBV12-3/TRBV12-4,TRBJ2-7,few,TRBD2,TGTGCCAGCAGCCTGACTAGCGGGGGCTCCTGGGAGCAGTACTTC,CASSLTSGGSWEQYF
15,TRBV6-2/TRBV6-3,TRBJ2-7,few,TRBD2,TGTGCCAGCAGTTCGGGGGGAACGCTCTCCTACGAGCAGTACTTC,CASSSGGTLSYEQYF
14,TRBV6-2/TRBV6-3,TRBJ1-2,.,TRBD1,TGTGCCAGCAGTTACCAGGGACAGGTCTATGGCTACACCTTC,CASSYQGQVYGYTF
11,TRBV5-6,TRBJ1-1,.,.,TGTGCCAGCAGCTTGGGGGGAGAAGTTTTCTTT,CASSLGGEVFF
14,TRBV20-1,TRBJ2-3,.,.,TGCAGTGCTAGAATAGCAGGTCGCACAGATACGCAGTATTTT,CSARIAGRTDTQYF
17,TRBV7-2,TRBJ2-5,few,TRBD2,TGTGCCAGCAGCTTAGTGGTCAGCGGGGGGGCGGCGGGGACCCAGTACTTC,CASSLVVSGGAAGTQYF
13,TRBV12-3/TRBV12-4,TRBJ2-7,few,.,TGTGCCAGCAGCCTGAGAGGGATCCACGAGCAGTACTTC,CASSLRGIHEQYF
14,TRBV24-1,TRBJ2-2,few,.,TGTGCCACCAGTGATCACCTGAACACCGGGGAGCTGTTTTTT,CATSDHLNTGELFF
16,TRBV6-2/TRBV6-3,TRBJ2-7,few,.,TGTGCCAGCAGTTATCCGTCCAGGGAGTTCCGGTACGAGCAGTACTTC,CASSYPSREFRYEQYF
13,TRBV20-1,TRBJ2-3,.,TRBD1,TGCAGTGCTAGAGTAGGGGGCTTCGATACGCAGTATTTT,CSARVGGFDTQYF
14,TRBV12-3/TRBV12-4,TRBJ1-4,few,TRBD1,TGTGCCAGCACCCGGACAGGGCGAAATGAAAAACTGTTTTTT,CASTRTGRNEKLFF
14,TRBV7-9,TRBJ1-2,few,.,TGTGCCAGCAGCTTTATGAATACTTTATATGGCTACACCTTC,CASSFMNTLYGYTF
14,TRBV10-3,TRBJ1-3,.,.,TGTGCCATCAGGGGGGACAACTCTGGAAACACCATATATTTT,CAIRGDNSGNTIYF
15,TRBV12-5,TRBJ2-1,.,.,TGTGCTAGTGGTTTGGAGGGGGGTTTACCTGTCGAGCAGTTCTTC,CASGLEGGLPVEQFF
14,TRBV20-1,TRBJ1-2,.,TRBD1,TGCAGTGCTACTCCGGGACAGGCGACCTTCGGCTACACCTTC,CSATPGQATFGYTF
12,TRBV25-1,TRBJ1-1,many,.,TGTGCCAGCAGGTGGGGATACACTGAAGCTTTCTTT,CASRWGYTEAFF